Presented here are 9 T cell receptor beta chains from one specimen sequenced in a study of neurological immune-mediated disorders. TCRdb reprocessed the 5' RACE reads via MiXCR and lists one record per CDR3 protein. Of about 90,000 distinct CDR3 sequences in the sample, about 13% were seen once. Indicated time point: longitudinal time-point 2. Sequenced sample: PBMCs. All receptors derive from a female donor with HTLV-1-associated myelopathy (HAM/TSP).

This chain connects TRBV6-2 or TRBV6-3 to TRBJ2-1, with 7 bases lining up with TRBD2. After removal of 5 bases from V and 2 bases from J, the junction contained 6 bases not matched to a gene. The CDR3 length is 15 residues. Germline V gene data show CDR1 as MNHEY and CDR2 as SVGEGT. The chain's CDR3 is CASSRSGETYNEQFF. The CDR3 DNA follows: TGTGCCAGCAGTCGAAGCGGGGAAACCTACAATGAGCAGTTCTTC.

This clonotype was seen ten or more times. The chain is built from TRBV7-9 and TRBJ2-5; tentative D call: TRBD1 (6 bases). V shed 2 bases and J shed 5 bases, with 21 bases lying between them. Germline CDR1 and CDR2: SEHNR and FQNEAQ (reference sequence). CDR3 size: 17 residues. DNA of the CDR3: TGTGCCAGCAGCTTACCGAACAGGGCATTGGGGGAGGAGACCCAGTACTTC. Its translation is CASSLPNRALGEETQYF.

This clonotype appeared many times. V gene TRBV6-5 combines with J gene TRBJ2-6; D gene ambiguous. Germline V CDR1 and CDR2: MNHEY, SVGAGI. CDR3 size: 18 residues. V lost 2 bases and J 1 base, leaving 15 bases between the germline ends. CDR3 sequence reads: CASSYATEFASGANVLTF. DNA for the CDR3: TGTGCCAGCAGTTACGCAACAGAATTCGCATCTGGGGCCAACGTCCTGACTTTC.

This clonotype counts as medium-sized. Here the CDR3 reads CASSLLAGEEQYF. The CDR3 DNA follows: TGTGCCAGCTCGCTCCTAGCGGGGGAAGAGCAGTACTTC. The chain couples TRBV18 to TRBJ2-7; 10 bases line up with TRBD2. The V gene end was trimmed by 6 bases and the J gene end by 7 bases; junction bases not matched to a gene: 6. Germline values: CDR1 KGHSH, CDR2 LQKENI. This CDR3 comprises 13 residues.

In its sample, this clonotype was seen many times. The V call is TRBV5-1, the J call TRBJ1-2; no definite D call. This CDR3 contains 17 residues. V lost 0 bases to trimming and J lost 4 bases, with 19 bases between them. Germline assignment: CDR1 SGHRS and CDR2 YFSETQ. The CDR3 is CASSLARWSESVYGYTF. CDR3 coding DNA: TGCGCCAGCAGCTTGGCGCGGTGGAGCGAATCGGTCTATGGCTACACCTTC.

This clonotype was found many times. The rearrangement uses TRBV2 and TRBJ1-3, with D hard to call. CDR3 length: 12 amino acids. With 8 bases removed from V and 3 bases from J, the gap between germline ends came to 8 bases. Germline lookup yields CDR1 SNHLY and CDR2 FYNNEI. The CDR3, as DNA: TGTGCCAGCCAGGAGCGTGGAAACACCATATATTTT. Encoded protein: CASQERGNTIYF.

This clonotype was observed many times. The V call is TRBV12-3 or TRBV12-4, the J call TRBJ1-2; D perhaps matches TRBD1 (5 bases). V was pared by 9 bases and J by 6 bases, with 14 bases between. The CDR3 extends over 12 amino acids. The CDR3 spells CASSSLGDGYTF. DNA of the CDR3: TGTGCCAGTTCCTCGCTGGGGGATGGCTACACCTTC.

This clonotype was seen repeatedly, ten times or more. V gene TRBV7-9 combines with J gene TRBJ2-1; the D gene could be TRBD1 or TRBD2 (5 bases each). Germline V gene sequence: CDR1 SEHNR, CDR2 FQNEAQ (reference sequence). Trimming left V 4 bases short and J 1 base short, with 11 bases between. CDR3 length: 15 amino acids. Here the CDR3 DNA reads TGTGCCAGCAGCTGGGGACGGTCGTCCTACAATGAGCAGTTCTTC. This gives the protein CASSWGRSSYNEQFF.

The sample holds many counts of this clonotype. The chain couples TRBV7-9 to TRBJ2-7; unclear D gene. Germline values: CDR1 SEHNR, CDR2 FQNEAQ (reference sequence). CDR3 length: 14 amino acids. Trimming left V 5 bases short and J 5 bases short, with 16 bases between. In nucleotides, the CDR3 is TGTGCCAGCAGCCCGCTAACCCCTGGGAACGAGCAGTACTTC. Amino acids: CASSPLTPGNEQYF. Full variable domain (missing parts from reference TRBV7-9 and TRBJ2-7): DTGVSQNPRHKITKRGQNVTFRCDPISEHNRLYWYRQTLGQGPEFLTYFQNEAQLEKSRLLSDRFSAERPKGSFSTLEIQRTEQGDSAMYLCASSPLTPGNEQYFGPGTRLTVT.